These 26 T cell receptor beta chains were all obtained from the same sample, sequenced in a study of OX40 agonist ivuxolimab in advanced cancers. Method: immunoSEQ multiplex PCR; TCRdb's copy keeps in-frame clones and lacks some. The repertoire holds more than 45,000 clones, with 88% as singletons. Sequences were derived from CD4+ or CD8+ T cells sorted from blood, sampled in a trial of the OX40 agonist ivuxolimab. These receptors originate from an adult with an advanced solid tumor such as melanoma, head and neck, liver or kidney cancer.

This chain links TRBV9 with TRBJ2-1; D might be TRBD2 (6 bases). The CDR3 spans 14 residues. Looked up from germline, CDR1 is SGDLS and CDR2 is YYNGEE. V was shortened by 7 bases and J by 9 bases, with 20 bases between the two germline ends. This CDR3 is CASSLGPGGSEQFF. CDR3 coding DNA: TGTGCCAGCTCGCTGGGGCCCGGAGGGTCTGAGCAGTTCTTC.

V is TRBV28 and J is TRBJ2-3; D may be TRBD2 (5 bases). In germline, CDR1 is MDHEN, CDR2 SYDVKM. The CDR3 runs 15 residues. V lost 4 bases, J lost 5 bases, and 16 bases lay in between. The CDR3 sequence is CASSSAGEGKDTQYF. The CDR3 DNA reads as TGTGCCAGCAGTTCCGCCGGGGAAGGGAAAGATACGCAGTATTTT.

In its sample, this clone was seen once. This chain links TRBV5-1 with TRBJ2-7; 7 positions agree with TRBD1. Germline V gene lookup returns CDR1 SGHRS and CDR2 YFSETQ. Trimming removed 3 bases from V and 3 bases from J; junction bases left unmatched: 6. The CDR3 consists of 14 residues. The CDR3 coding sequence is TGCGCCAGCAGCTGGGGACAGTTTAGCTACGAGCAGTACTTC. Translation: CASSWGQFSYEQYF.

This clone occurred a few times. For the CDR3, the DNA is TGCGCCAGCAGCTTGCCGGGCAGAGAGACCTACGAGCAGTACTTC. Translated, it gives CASSLPGRETYEQYF. The V and J genes are TRBV5-1 and TRBJ2-7; D remains ambiguous. The germline gives CDR1 SGHRS, CDR2 YFSETQ. V dropped 1 base and J dropped 2 bases, with 13 bases sitting between them. The CDR3 covers 15 residues. Looking up the rest from reference TRBV5-1 and TRBJ2-7 gives the full variable domain: KAGVTQTPRYLIKTRGQQVTLSCSPISGHRSVSWYQQTPGQGLQFLFEYFSETQRNKGNFPGRFSGRQFSNSRSEMNVSTLELGDSALYLCASSLPGRETYEQYFGPGTRLTVT.

This clone was seen only once. The junction and the germline gene differ at one end; a read error may be behind it. This chain joins TRBV28 and TRBJ1-2, with unresolved D. This CDR3 is 11 amino acids long. Germline assignment: CDR1 MDHEN and CDR2 SYDVKM. CDR3 in amino acids: CASSPTKEASF. The CDR3 DNA reads as TGTGCCAGCAGTCCCACTAAGGAAGCTTCCTTC.

The V gene is TRBV30, the J gene TRBJ2-6; D not resolved. Germline lookup yields CDR1 GTSNPN and CDR2 SVGIG (reference sequence). Trimming pared 3 bases from V and 4 bases from J, leaving 10 bases between. This CDR3 has 14 amino acids. CDR3 bases: TGTGCCTGGAGCCTCACGAGAGGGGCCAACGTCCTGACTTTC. Encoded protein: CAWSLTRGANVLTF.

The genes are TRBV2 and TRBJ1-2, with a tentative D call TRBD1 (5 bases). This CDR3 comprises 13 residues. Germline V lookup: CDR1 SNHLY, CDR2 FYNNEI. V was trimmed by 4 bases and J by 4 bases, leaving 10 bases between them. This CDR3 is CASSGQIFYGYTF. The CDR3 bases are TGTGCCAGCAGTGGACAGATATTCTATGGCTACACCTTC.

This clone occurred once. The chain carries TRBV29-1 and TRBJ2-3; no clear D gene. Germline V gene sequence: CDR1 SQVTM, CDR2 ANQGSEA. The CDR3 covers 13 residues. Trimming pared 5 bases from V and 4 bases from J, leaving 13 bases between. The CDR3 region is CSVQPSPADTQYF. The CDR3 DNA follows: TGCAGCGTTCAACCTAGTCCGGCAGATACGCAGTATTTT.

On this clone itself: A far more abundant clone sits one base away, making this likely a read error. The rearrangement links TRBV7-9 to TRBJ1-5; D remains unclear. The CDR3 has 15 residues. V was trimmed by 3 bases and J by 2 bases, leaving 11 bases between them. Per germline, CDR1 SEHNR and CDR2 FQNEAQ (reference sequence). The CDR3 protein is CASSLDSSRNQPQHF. The CDR3 nucleotides are TGTGCCAGCAGCTTGGATTCATCTCGCAATCAGCCCCAGCATTTT.

This chain uses TRBV28 with TRBJ1-2; D is perhaps TRBD1 (5 bases). CDR3 length equals 16 residues. V lost 2 bases and J 0 bases, leaving 13 bases between the germline ends. Germline V lookup: CDR1 MDHEN, CDR2 SYDVKM. CDR3 amino acids: CASSLIRQYPNYGYTF. The DNA of the CDR3 is TGTGCCAGCAGTTTAATAAGACAGTACCCTAACTATGGCTACACCTTC.

CDR3 nucleotides: TGTGCCAGCTCACCACCTCCAGGTGTCTCCTACAATGAGCAGTTCTTC. Translation gives CASSPPPGVSYNEQFF. The chain couples TRBV18 to TRBJ2-1; D remains ambiguous. V lost 0 bases and J lost 0, with 9 bases in between. CDR1 is KGHSH and CDR2 is LQKENI in the germline V gene. The CDR3 covers 16 residues.

A single count supports this clone. The CDR3 DNA reads TGTGCCTGTGGACAGTCGGGAACCGGGGAGCTGTTTTTT. Amino acids: CACGQSGTGELFF. The chain employs TRBV30 and TRBJ2-2; possible D gene TRBD1, 6 bases. Deletions cut 6 bases from V and 5 bases from J, with 13 bases between. The CDR3 is 13 residues long. CDR1 is GTSNPN and CDR2 is SVGIG in the germline V gene (reference sequence). The full variable domain, rest sourced from reference TRBV30 and TRBJ2-2, is SQTIHQWPATLVQPVGSPLSLECTVEGTSNPNLYWYRQAAGRGLQLLFYSVGIGQISSEVPQNLSASRPQDRQFILSSKKLLLSDSGFYLCACGQSGTGELFFGEGSRLTVL.

The chain couples TRBV6-6 to TRBJ2-7, with 7 bases lining up with TRBD2. Germline CDR1 MNHNY, CDR2 SVGAGI (reference sequence). This CDR3 has 12 residues. Germline trimming cut 8 bases from V and 3 bases from J; bases unmatched to any gene: 4. The chain's CDR3 is CASASGNYEQYF. CDR3 coding DNA: TGTGCCAGCGCAAGCGGGAACTACGAGCAGTACTTC.

The chain links TRBV6-1 to TRBJ2-2; TRBD1 might be the D (5 bases). The CDR3 is 14 amino acids. From germline, CDR1 is MNHNS and CDR2 SASEGT. V was trimmed by 7 bases and J by 6 bases, leaving 15 bases between them. The CDR3 loop reads CASTARVDAGELFF. In nucleotides, the CDR3 is TGTGCCAGCACGGCCAGGGTAGATGCCGGGGAGCTGTTTTTT.

V and J are TRBV10-3 and TRBJ2-7, with 9 bases matching TRBD1. The trim removed 6 bases at V and 5 bases at J, leaving 11 bases unmatched. CDR1 and CDR2 from the germline V gene are ENHRY and SYGVKD. CDR3 length: 15 residues. This CDR3 is CAIRGGQGVLDEQYF. The CDR3 bases are TGTGCCATCAGAGGGGGACAGGGAGTTCTTGACGAGCAGTACTTC.

DNA of the CDR3: TGTGCCAGCAGCAAAGGGACAACCCTCTATGGCTACACCTTC. It specifies CASSKGTTLYGYTF. This sequence joins TRBV11-2 and TRBJ1-2; D is possibly TRBD1 (6 bases). The CDR3 runs 14 residues. Per germline, CDR1 SGHAT and CDR2 FQNNGV. Trimming stripped 5 bases from V and 4 bases from J, with 14 bases between.

CDR3: CASSLWGDKDTGELFF. As DNA, the CDR3 is TGTGCCAGCAGCCTCTGGGGGGATAAGGACACCGGGGAGCTGTTTTTT. V is TRBV11-2 and J is TRBJ2-2, with D possibly matching TRBD2 (6 bases). The CDR3 length is 16 residues. CDR1 is SGHAT and CDR2 is FQNNGV in the germline V gene. Trimming left V 5 bases short and J 3 bases short, with 16 bases between.

The chain employs TRBV7-3 and TRBJ2-7, with TRBD2 as a possible D gene (6 bases). Germline lookup yields CDR1 SGHTA and CDR2 FQGTGA. The V and J ends lost 3 bases and 5 bases respectively, with 11 bases between them. The CDR3 loop spans 13 amino acids. For the CDR3, the DNA is TGTGCCAGCAGCTTTGGAGGGGTCCACGAGCAGTACTTC. Protein: CASSFGGVHEQYF.

This sequence joins TRBV18 and TRBJ2-7, with 13 nucleotides matching TRBD2. V lost 3 bases, J lost 1 base, and 3 bases stayed unmatched. The CDR3 runs 16 residues. The germline gives CDR1 KGHSH, CDR2 LQKENI. The CDR3 region is CASSPQGLAGSYEQYF. The CDR3 bases are TGTGCCAGCTCACCCCAGGGACTAGCGGGGTCCTACGAGCAGTACTTC.

V usage is TRBV5-1 and J usage is TRBJ2-3; no firm D call. Looked up from germline, CDR1 is SGHRS and CDR2 is YFSETQ. The V gene lost 4 bases and the J gene lost 0 bases, with 15 bases spanning the gap. The CDR3 has 16 residues. The CDR3: CASSPSRSTSTDTQYF. The CDR3 coding sequence is TGCGCCAGCAGCCCCTCTAGGAGTACTAGCACAGATACGCAGTATTTT.

The V gene is TRBV5-1, the J gene TRBJ1-1; D not resolved. This CDR3 is 14 amino acids long. The V end was cut by 0 bases, the J end by 8 bases, with 14 bases between. Germline CDR1 reads SGHRS; CDR2 reads YFSETQ. The CDR3 DNA reads TGCGCCAGCAGCTTGGGGTTTCGGGGTGCAGAAGCTTTCTTT. Translating gives CASSLGFRGAEAFF.

This rearrangement joins TRBV25-1 to TRBJ2-1; D call uncertain. The CDR3 runs 14 residues. The V gene's germline CDR1 is MGHDK and CDR2 SYGVNS. V lost 3 bases and J lost 7, with 13 bases in between. As DNA, the CDR3 is TGTGCCAGCAGTGACCCCGGGTACCGGAATGAGCAGTTCTTC. This gives the protein CASSDPGYRNEQFF.

This chain links TRBV6-1 with TRBJ2-4, with 7 bases identical to TRBD2. Trimming cost V 2 bases and J 0 bases; bases outside gene matches: 4. Germline values: CDR1 MNHNS, CDR2 SASEGT. This CDR3 contains 16 residues. The CDR3 nucleotides are TGTGCCAGCAGTGAACCGGGAGGACTAGCCAAAAACATTCAGTACTTC. Translating it yields CASSEPGGLAKNIQYF.

The chain carries TRBV2 and TRBJ2-1; tentative D call: TRBD2 (6 bases). Germline lookup yields CDR1 SNHLY and CDR2 FYNNEI. V was pared by 7 bases and J by 0 bases, with 10 bases between. This CDR3 comprises 14 residues. The CDR3 region is CASNSGTSYNEQFF. For the CDR3, the DNA is TGTGCCAGCAATAGCGGAACCTCCTACAATGAGCAGTTCTTC.

The V and J genes are TRBV6-6 and TRBJ1-2, with D unresolved. With 6 bases removed from V and 0 bases from J, the gap between germline ends came to 8 bases. Germline values: CDR1 MNHNY, CDR2 SVGAGI (reference sequence). The CDR3 contains 13 residues. Here the CDR3 DNA reads TGTGCCAGCAGCGTCGGGACTAACTATGGCTACACCTTC. This encodes CASSVGTNYGYTF.

This clone was picked up one time. This rearrangement joins TRBV27 to TRBJ1-3; TRBD1 aligns across 8 bases. The length of the CDR3 is 12 residues. Trimming took 8 bases from V and 4 from J; bases not matched to a gene: 1. The germline V gene has CDR1 MNHEY and CDR2 SMNVEV (reference sequence). The CDR3: CASGQGGNTIYF. The CDR3, as DNA: TGTGCCAGCGGACAGGGAGGAAACACCATATATTTT.